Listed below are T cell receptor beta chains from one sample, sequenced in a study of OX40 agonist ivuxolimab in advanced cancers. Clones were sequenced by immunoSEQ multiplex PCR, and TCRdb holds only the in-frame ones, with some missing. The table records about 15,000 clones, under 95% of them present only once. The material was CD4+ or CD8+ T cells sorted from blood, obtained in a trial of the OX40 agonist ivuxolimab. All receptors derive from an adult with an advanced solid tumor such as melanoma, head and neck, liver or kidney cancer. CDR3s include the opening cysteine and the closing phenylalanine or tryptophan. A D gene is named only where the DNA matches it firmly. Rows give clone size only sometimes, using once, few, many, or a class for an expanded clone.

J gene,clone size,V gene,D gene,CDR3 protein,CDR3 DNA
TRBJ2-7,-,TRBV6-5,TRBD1,CASHTGGEQYF,TGTGCCAGCCACACAGGGGGCGAGCAGTACTTC
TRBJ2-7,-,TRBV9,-,CASSTGHYYEQYF,TGTGCCAGCAGCACCGGACATTACTACGAGCAGTACTTC
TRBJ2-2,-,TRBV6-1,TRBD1,CASNDRGSGELFF,TGTGCCAGCAATGACAGGGGTTCCGGGGAGCTGTTTTTT
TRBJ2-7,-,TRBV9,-,CASSVASDSYEQYF,TGTGCCAGCAGCGTAGCATCAGATTCGTACGAGCAGTACTTC
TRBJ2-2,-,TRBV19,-,CASRGDTYTGELFF,TGTGCCAGTAGGGGAGATACCTACACCGGGGAGCTGTTTTTT
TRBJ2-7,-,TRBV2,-,CASSTVSYEQYF,TGTGCCAGCTCGACGGTCTCCTACGAGCAGTACTTC
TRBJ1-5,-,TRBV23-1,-,CASSILPGHPSNQPQHF,TGCGCCAGCAGTATTCTACCGGGACACCCAAGCAATCAGCCCCAGCATTTT
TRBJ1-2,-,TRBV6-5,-,CASSYPGGVDGYTF,TGTGCCAGCAGTTACCCGGGAGGGGTAGATGGCTACACCTTC
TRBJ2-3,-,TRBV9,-,CASSVGQDHTDTQYF,TGTGCCAGCAGCGTAGGGCAGGACCACACAGATACGCAGTATTTT
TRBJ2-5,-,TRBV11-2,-,CASSLIWGSQETQYF,TGTGCCAGCAGCTTAATCTGGGGCAGTCAAGAGACCCAGTACTTC
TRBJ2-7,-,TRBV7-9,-,CASSLVLSGHEQYF,TGTGCCAGCAGCTTAGTGTTATCCGGGCACGAGCAGTACTTC
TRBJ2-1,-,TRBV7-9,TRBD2,CASSLTSGSVGEQFF,TGTGCCAGCAGCTTAACTAGCGGGAGTGTGGGTGAGCAGTTCTTC
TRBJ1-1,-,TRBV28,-,CASSLTGIENTEAFF,TGTGCCAGCAGTTTAACAGGGATCGAGAACACTGAAGCTTTCTTT
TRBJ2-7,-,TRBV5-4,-,CASSLDQSYEQYF,TGTGCCAGCAGCTTGGATCAGAGCTACGAGCAGTACTTC
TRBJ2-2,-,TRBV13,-,CASSLGQHTGELFF,TGTGCCAGCAGCTTAGGTCAGCACACCGGGGAGCTGTTTTTT
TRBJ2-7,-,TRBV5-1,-,CASSLSSYEQYF,TGCGCCAGCAGCTTGTCCTCCTACGAGCAGTACTTC
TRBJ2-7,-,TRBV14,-,CASSLGGQVYEQYF,TGTGCCAGCAGTTTAGGGGGGCAGGTCTACGAGCAGTACTTC
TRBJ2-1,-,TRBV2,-,CASSELTGSNEQFF,TGTGCCAGCAGTGAATTGACGGGGTCCAATGAGCAGTTCTTC
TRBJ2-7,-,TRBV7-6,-,CASSYHRDHEQYF,TGTGCCAGCAGCTACCACAGGGACCACGAGCAGTACTTC
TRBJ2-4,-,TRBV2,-,CASSGWGQTNF,TGTGCCAGCAGTGGTTGGGGACAAACGAACTTC
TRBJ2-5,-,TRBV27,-,CASSLRGSGGNQETQYF,TGTGCCAGCAGTTTACGGGGTTCGGGGGGCAACCAAGAGACCCAGTACTTC
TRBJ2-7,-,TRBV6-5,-,CASSYPTGEQYF,TGTGCCAGCAGTTACCCGACGGGGGAGCAGTACTTC
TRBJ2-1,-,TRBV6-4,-,CASSDGAPYNEQFF,TGTGCCAGCAGTGACGGGGCCCCCTACAATGAGCAGTTCTTC
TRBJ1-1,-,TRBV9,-,CASSVGMGQTEAFF,TGTGCCAGCAGCGTAGGGATGGGGCAGACTGAAGCTTTCTTT
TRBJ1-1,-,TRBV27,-,CASSPGTRVTEAFF,TGTGCCAGCAGTCCAGGGACCCGGGTGACTGAAGCTTTCTTT
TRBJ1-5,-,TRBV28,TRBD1,CASSVGTGMGQPQHF,TGTGCCAGCAGTGTAGGGACAGGGATGGGTCAGCCCCAGCATTTT
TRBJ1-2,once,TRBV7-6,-,CASSPWEGSYGYTF,TGTGCCAGCAGCCCCTGGGAGGGGAGCTATGGCTACACCTTC
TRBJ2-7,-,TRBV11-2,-,CASSLVTGSHEQYF,TGTGCCAGCAGCTTAGTTACAGGGTCCCACGAGCAGTACTTC
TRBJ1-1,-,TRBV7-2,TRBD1,CASSLAQGGNTEAFF,TGTGCCAGCAGCTTAGCCCAGGGGGGGAACACTGAAGCTTTCTTT
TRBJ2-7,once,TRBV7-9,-,CASSSTWDSLDSYEQYF,TGTGCCAGCAGCTCGACCTGGGACTCCCTCGACTCCTACGAGCAGTACTTC
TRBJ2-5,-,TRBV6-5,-,CASSFVRGAGETQYF,TGTGCCAGCAGTTTCGTCCGGGGGGCAGGAGAGACCCAGTACTTC
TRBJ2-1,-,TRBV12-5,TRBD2,CASGSTSGGYNEQFF,TGTGCTAGTGGTTCAACTAGCGGGGGGTACAATGAGCAGTTCTTC
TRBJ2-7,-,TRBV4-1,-,CASSQDPGTSYEQYF,TGCGCCAGCAGCCAAGACCCCGGGACCTCCTACGAGCAGTACTTC
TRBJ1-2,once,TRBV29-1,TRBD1,CSVEGTGEGNYGYTF,TGCAGCGTTGAAGGGACAGGGGAAGGAAACTATGGCTACACCTTC
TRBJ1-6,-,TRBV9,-,CASSVEGGNSPLHF,TGTGCCAGCAGCGTAGAGGGGGGAAATTCACCCCTCCACTTT
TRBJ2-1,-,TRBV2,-,CARRGGLLNEQFF,TGTGCCAGAAGAGGGGGGTTGCTGAATGAGCAGTTCTTC
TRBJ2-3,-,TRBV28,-,CASRPPGLGTDTQYF,TGTGCCAGCAGACCCCCAGGGCTTGGCACAGATACGCAGTATTTT
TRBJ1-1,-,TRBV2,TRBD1,CASTKSTGVHTEAFF,TGTGCCAGCACCAAATCGACAGGGGTCCACACTGAAGCTTTCTTT
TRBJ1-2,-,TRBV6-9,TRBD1,CASSPGQGGNYGYTF,TGTGCCAGCAGTCCCGGACAGGGGGGAAACTATGGCTACACCTTC
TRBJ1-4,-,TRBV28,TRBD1,CASSLPSGQYEKLFF,TGTGCCAGCAGCCTCCCATCGGGACAGTATGAAAAACTGTTTTTT